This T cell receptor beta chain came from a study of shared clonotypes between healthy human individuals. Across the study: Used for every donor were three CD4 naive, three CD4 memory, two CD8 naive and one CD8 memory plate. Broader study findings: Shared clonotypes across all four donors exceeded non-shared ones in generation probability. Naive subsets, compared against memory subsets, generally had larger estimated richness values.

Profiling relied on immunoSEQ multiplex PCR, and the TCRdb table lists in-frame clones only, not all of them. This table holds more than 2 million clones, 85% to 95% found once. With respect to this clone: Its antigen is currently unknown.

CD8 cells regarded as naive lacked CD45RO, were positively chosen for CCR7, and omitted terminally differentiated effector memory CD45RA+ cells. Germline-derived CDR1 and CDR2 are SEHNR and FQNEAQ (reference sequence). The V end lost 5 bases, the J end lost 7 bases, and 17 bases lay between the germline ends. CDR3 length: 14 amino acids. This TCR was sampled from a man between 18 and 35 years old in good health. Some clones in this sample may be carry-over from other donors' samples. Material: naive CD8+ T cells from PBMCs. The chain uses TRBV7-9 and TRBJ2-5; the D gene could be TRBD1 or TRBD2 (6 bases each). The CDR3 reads CASSGAGTKATQYF. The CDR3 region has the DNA TGTGCCAGCAGCGGGGCGGGGACAAAGGCGACCCAGTACTTC.